The clone carrying this T cell receptor (beta chain) has only a few counts. Its antigen is not known. This entry is derived from a study of T cells in Graves' hyperthyroidism and ophthalmopathy. General observations from the study: Ophthalmopathy prediction by the model preceded onset by a median approximately 5.9 months. The authors' 13 V-J model separated ophthalmopathy from stable hyperthyroidism.

The CDR3 regions of TCR beta were amplified from RNA transcripts. TCR CDR3 underwent first-round RT-PCR with the HTBI primer set. TCRdb re-called the multiplex PCR reads through MiXCR, storing one row per CDR3 protein. The sample shows some 350,000 distinct CDR3 sequences, 12% to 15% of them seen only once. Orbital computed tomography and thyroid ultrasound, together with serum TRAb and thyroxine and clinical symptoms, were used for diagnoses. An approximately 9.8 ml volume of fresh peripheral blood provided the PBMCs. This CDR3 contains 15 residues. Between the trimmed V and J ends, which lost 6 bases and 8 bases, there was a span of 20 bases. CDR1 MDHEN and CDR2 SYDVKM come from the germline V gene.

The V gene is TRBV28, the J gene TRBJ2-1; possible D gene TRBD2, 7 bases. The sample comprised blood. This clonotype was sampled from a woman between 55 and 75 years old with Graves' ophthalmopathy. The CDR3 DNA is TGTGCCAGCAGCCTTTTCCGGGGGGCGCGGGATGAGCAGTTCTTC. As protein: CASSLFRGARDEQFF.